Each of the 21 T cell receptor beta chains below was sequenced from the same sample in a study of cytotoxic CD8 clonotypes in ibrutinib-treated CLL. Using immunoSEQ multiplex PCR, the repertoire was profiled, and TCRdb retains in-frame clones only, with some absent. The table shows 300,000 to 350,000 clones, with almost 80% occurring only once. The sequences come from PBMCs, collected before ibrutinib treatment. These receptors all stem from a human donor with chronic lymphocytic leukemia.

The CDR3 DNA reads TGTGCCAGCAGCCTCGGACTAGCGGGACTGAACACCGGGGAGCTGTTTTTT. The encoded protein is CASSLGLAGLNTGELFF. The genes are TRBV28 and TRBJ2-2, with TRBD2 identical over 12 bases. CDR1 is MDHEN, CDR2 SYDVKM, per germline. The trim removed 6 bases at V and 1 base at J, leaving 6 bases unmatched. This CDR3 has 17 amino acids. Full variable domain (rest looked up from reference TRBV28 and TRBJ2-2): DVKVTQSSRYLVKRTGEKVFLECVQDMDHENMFWYRQDPGLGLRLIYFSYDVKMKEKGDIPEGYSVSREKKERFSLILESASTNQTSMYLCASSLGLAGLNTGELFFGEGSRLTVL.

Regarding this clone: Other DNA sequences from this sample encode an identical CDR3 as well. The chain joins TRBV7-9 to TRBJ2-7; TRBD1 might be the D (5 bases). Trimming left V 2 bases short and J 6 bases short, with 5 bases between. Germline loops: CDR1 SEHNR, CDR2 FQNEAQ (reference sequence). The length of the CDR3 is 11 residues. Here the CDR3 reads CASSLRGEQYF. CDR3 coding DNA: TGTGCCAGCAGCTTAAGGGGCGAGCAGTACTTC.

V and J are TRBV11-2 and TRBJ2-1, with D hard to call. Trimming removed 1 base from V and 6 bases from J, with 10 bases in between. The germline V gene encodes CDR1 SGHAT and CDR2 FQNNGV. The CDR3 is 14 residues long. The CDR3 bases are TGTGCCAGCAGCTTAGTTTTCAGAGTCAATGAGCAGTTCTTC. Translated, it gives CASSLVFRVNEQFF.

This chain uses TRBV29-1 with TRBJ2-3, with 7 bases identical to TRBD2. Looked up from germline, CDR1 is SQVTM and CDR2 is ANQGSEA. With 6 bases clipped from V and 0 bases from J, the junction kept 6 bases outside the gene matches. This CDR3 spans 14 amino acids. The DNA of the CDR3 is TGCAGCGTAGGGACTATCGTTAGCACAGATACGCAGTATTTT. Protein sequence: CSVGTIVSTDTQYF.

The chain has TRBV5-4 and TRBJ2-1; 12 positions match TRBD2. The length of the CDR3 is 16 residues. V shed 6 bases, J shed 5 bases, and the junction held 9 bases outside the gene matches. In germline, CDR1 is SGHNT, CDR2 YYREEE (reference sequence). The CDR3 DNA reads TGTGCCAGCACGCGACCGGGACTAGCGGGTGACAATGAGCAGTTCTTC. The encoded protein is CASTRPGLAGDNEQFF.

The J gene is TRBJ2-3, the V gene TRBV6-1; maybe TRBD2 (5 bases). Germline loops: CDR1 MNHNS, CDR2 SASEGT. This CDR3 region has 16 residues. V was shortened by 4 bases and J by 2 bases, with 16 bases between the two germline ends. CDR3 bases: TGTGCCAGCAGTGCAACTGTCAGCGGCTACACAGATACGCAGTATTTT. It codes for CASSATVSGYTDTQYF.

The chain's CDR3 is CASSLGTGSGYTF. CDR3 bases: TGTGCCAGCAGTTTAGGGACAGGGTCTGGCTACACCTTC. J is TRBJ1-2 and V is TRBV27; 9 positions match TRBD1. With 2 bases clipped from V and 7 bases from J, the junction kept 2 bases outside the gene matches. CDR1 and CDR2 (germline): MNHEY, SMNVEV (reference sequence). CDR3 length: 13 amino acids.

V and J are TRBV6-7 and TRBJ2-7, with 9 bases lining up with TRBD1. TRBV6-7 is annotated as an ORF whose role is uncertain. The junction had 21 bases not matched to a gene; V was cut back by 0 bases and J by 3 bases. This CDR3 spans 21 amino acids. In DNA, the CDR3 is TGTGCCAGCAGTTACTCCGGACAGGGGATCCTTGGTCCTTGTTATGTCTACGAGCAGTACTTC. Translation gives CASSYSGQGILGPCYVYEQYF.

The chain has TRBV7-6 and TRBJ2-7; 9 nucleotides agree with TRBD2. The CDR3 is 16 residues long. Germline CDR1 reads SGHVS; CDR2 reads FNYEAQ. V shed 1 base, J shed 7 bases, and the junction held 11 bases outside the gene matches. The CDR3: CASSLGSGRPRREQYF. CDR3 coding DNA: TGTGCCAGCAGCTTAGGGAGCGGGAGGCCACGGAGGGAGCAGTACTTC.

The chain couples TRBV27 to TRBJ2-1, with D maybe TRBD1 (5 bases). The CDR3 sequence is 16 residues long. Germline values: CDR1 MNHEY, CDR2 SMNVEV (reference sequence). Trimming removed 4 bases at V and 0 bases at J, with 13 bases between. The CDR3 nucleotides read TGTGCCAGCAGTTCAACAACAGGATACTCCTACAATGAGCAGTTCTTC. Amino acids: CASSSTTGYSYNEQFF.

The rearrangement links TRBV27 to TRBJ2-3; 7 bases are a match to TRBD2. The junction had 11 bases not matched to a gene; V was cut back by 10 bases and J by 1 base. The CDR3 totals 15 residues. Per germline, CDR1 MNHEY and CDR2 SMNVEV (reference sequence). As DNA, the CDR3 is TGTGCCACGAGCCGCGGGAGAGGAGGCACAGATACGCAGTATTTT. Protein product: CATSRGRGGTDTQYF.

The CDR3 sequence is CASSFGGAGEQYF. In DNA form, the CDR3 reads TGTGCCAGCAGCTTCGGGGGCGCGGGGGAGCAGTACTTC. The V gene is TRBV5-4, the J gene TRBJ2-7; TRBD1 or TRBD2 may be the D gene (6 bases each). The ends were cut back, 2 bases at V and 7 bases at J, with 13 bases in the middle. CDR3 length equals 13 residues. The germline V gene encodes CDR1 SGHNT and CDR2 YYREEE (reference sequence). The entire variable domain, with the rest obtained from reference TRBV5-4 and TRBJ2-7, is as follows: ETGVTQSPTHLIKTRGQQVTLRCSSQSGHNTVSWYQQALGQGPQFIFQYYREEENGRGNFPPRFSGLQFPNYSSELNVNALELDDSALYLCASSFGGAGEQYFGPGTRLTVT.

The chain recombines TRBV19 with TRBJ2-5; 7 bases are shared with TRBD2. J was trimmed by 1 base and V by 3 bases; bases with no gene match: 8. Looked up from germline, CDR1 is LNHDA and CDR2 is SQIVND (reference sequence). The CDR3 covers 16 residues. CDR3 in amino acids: CASSMVGGGIQETQYF. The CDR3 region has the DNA TGTGCCAGTAGTATGGTCGGGGGAGGGATCCAAGAGACCCAGTACTTC.

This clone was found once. The CDR3 loop reads CSVLLGRGTGGNNYGYTF. The CDR3 DNA follows: TGCAGCGTCCTATTGGGCCGAGGGACAGGGGGCAATAACTATGGCTACACCTTC. The chain uses TRBV29-1 and TRBJ1-2; 12 bases align to TRBD1. Trimming at V came to 6 bases and at J to 1 base, leaving 15 bases not matched to a gene. This CDR3 has 18 residues. CDR1 and CDR2 (germline): SQVTM, ANQGSEA.

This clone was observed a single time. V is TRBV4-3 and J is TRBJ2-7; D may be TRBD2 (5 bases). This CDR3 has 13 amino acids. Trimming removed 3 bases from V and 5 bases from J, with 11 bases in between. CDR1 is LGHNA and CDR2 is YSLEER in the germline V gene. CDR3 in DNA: TGCGCCAGCAGCCATGCCACTAGGGACGAGCAGTACTTC. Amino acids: CASSHATRDEQYF.

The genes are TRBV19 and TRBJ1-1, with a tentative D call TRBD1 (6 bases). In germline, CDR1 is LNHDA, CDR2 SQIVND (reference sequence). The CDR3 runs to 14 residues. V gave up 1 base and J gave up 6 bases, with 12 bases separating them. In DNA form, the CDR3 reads TGTGCCAGTAGTATAGGGGGGGCGCGTTCTGAAGCTTTCTTT. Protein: CASSIGGARSEAFF.

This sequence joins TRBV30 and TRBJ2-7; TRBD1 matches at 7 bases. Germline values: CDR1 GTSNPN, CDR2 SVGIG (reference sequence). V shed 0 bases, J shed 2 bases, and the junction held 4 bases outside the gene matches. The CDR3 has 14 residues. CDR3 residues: CAWSVNRGAYEQYF. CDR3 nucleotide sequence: TGTGCCTGGAGTGTAAACAGGGGCGCCTACGAGCAGTACTTC.

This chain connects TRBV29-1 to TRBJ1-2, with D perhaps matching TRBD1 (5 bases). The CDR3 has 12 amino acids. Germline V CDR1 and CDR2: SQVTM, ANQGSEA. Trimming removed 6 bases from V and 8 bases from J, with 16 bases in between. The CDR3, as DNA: TGCAGCGTGGACACACTGGCTATGGGCTACACCTTC. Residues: CSVDTLAMGYTF. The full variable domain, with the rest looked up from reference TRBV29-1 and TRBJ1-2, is SAVISQKPSRDICQRGTSLTIQCQVDSQVTMMFWYRQQPGQSLTLIATANQGSEATYESGFVIDKFPISRPNLTFSTLTVSNMSPEDSSIYLCSVDTLAMGYTFGSGTRLTVV.

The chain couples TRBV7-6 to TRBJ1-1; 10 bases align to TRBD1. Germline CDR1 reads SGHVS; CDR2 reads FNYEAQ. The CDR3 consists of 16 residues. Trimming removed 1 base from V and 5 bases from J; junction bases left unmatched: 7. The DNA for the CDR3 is TGTGCCAGCAGCTTAGATCGGGACAGGGGCTTTACTGAAGCTTTCTTT. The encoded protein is CASSLDRDRGFTEAFF.

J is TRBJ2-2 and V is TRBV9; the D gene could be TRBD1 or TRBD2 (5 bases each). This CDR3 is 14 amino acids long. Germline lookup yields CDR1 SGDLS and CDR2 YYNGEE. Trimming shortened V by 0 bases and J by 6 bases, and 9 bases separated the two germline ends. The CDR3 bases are TGTGCCAGCAGCGTAGTGGGGCGGGCCGGGGAGCTGTTTTTT. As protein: CASSVVGRAGELFF.

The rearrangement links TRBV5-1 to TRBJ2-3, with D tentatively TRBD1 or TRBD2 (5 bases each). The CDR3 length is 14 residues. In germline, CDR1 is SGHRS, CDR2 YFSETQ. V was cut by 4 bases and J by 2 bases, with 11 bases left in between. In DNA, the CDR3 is TGCGCCAGCAGCAAAGGGGACGCCACAGATACGCAGTATTTT. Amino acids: CASSKGDATDTQYF.